The rows below give T cell receptor beta chains drawn from one sample of a study of neurological immune-mediated disorders. Using its own MiXCR run on the 5' RACE reads, TCRdb lists one record per CDR3 protein. The repertoire holds over 65,000 distinct CDR3 sequences, with just over 2.5% as singletons. Sequencing was performed on PBMCs. The source of these receptors is a woman aged 25 to 45 with multiple sclerosis. The CDR3 runs from the conserved cysteine through the conserved F or W. Fields, in order: J gene, V gene, clone size, D gene, CDR3 protein, CDR3 DNA. A D gene is named only where the DNA matches it firmly. Only some rows state a clone size, as once, few, many or a class for expanded clones.

J: TRBJ1-2; V: TRBV5-1; size: many; D: TRBD1; CDR3: CASSPRLGQGNYGYTF; DNA: TGCGCCAGCAGCCCCCGCCTTGGACAGGGGAACTATGGCTACACCTTC
J: TRBJ2-5; V: TRBV6-1; size: many; D: -; CDR3: CASNPTGQETQYF; DNA: TGTGCCAGCAATCCGACAGGTCAAGAGACCCAGTACTTC
J: TRBJ1-1; V: TRBV9; size: many; D: -; CDR3: CASSVEGINTEAFF; DNA: TGTGCCAGCAGCGTAGAGGGAATAAACACTGAAGCTTTCTTT
J: TRBJ2-5; V: TRBV29-1; size: many; D: -; CDR3: CSGGEGETQYF; DNA: TGCAGCGGGGGAGAGGGAGAGACCCAGTACTTC
J: TRBJ1-2; V: TRBV7-2; size: many; D: -; CDR3: CASSSQAYGYTF; DNA: TGTGCCAGCAGTTCACAGGCGTATGGCTACACCTTC
J: TRBJ1-2; V: TRBV7-9; size: many; D: -; CDR3: CASSLDFDSIYGYTF; DNA: TGTGCCAGCAGCTTAGACTTCGACAGCATTTATGGCTACACCTTC
J: TRBJ2-1; V: TRBV7-2; size: many; D: -; CDR3: CASSPDRYNEQFF; DNA: TGTGCCAGCAGCCCCGACAGATACAATGAGCAGTTCTTC
J: TRBJ2-1; V: TRBV4-3; size: many; D: -; CDR3: CASSQDTRQYLEYEQFF; DNA: TGCGCCAGCAGCCAAGATACCCGGCAGTACCTTGAGTACGAGCAGTTCTTC
J: TRBJ2-7; V: TRBV27; size: many; D: TRBD2; CDR3: CANRRTSGHEQYF; DNA: TGTGCCAACAGACGGACTAGCGGGCACGAGCAGTACTTC
J: TRBJ2-5; V: TRBV7-9; size: many; D: -; CDR3: CASSLALLIEGETQYF; DNA: TGTGCCAGCAGCTTAGCGCTTCTCATTGAGGGCGAGACCCAGTACTTC
J: TRBJ1-1; V: TRBV29-1; size: many; D: -; CDR3: CSVGLGSGTEAFF; DNA: TGCAGCGTTGGGCTTGGATCGGGTACTGAAGCTTTCTTT
J: TRBJ2-7; V: TRBV7-2; size: many; D: TRBD2; CDR3: CASSSMTSTYEQYF; DNA: TGTGCCAGCAGCTCCATGACTAGCACCTACGAGCAGTACTTC
J: TRBJ2-3; V: TRBV30; size: -; D: -; CDR3: CAWSVDSAGGTDTQYF; DNA: TGTGCCTGGAGTGTCGATTCCGCAGGAGGCACAGATACGCAGTATTTT
J: TRBJ1-2; V: TRBV11-2; size: many; D: TRBD1; CDR3: CASSPWTGGYTF; DNA: TGTGCCAGCAGCCCGTGGACAGGAGGCTACACCTTC
J: TRBJ2-1; V: TRBV11-2; size: many; D: -; CDR3: CASSLDRTGLSNHYNEQFF; DNA: TGTGCCAGCAGCTTAGATCGCACTGGACTGAGCAACCACTACAATGAGCAGTTCTTC
J: TRBJ2-7; V: TRBV5-1; size: many; D: -; CDR3: CASSLGAEQYF; DNA: TGCGCCAGCAGCTTGGGGGCCGAGCAGTACTTC
J: TRBJ2-5; V: TRBV6-5; size: many; D: -; CDR3: CASKVGNQETQYF; DNA: TGTGCCAGCAAAGTGGGCAATCAAGAGACCCAGTACTTC
J: TRBJ2-1; V: TRBV5-1; size: many; D: -; CDR3: CASSYLKSSYNEQFF; DNA: TGCGCCAGCAGCTACCTAAAGAGCTCCTACAATGAGCAGTTCTTC
J: TRBJ2-1; V: TRBV18; size: -; D: TRBD1; CDR3: CASSPAGTGDNEQFF; DNA: TGTGCCAGCTCCCCCGCCGGGACAGGGGACAATGAGCAGTTCTTC
J: TRBJ2-1; V: TRBV15; size: many; D: TRBD2; CDR3: CATSRDPSGGSYNEQFF; DNA: TGTGCCACCAGCAGAGATCCTAGCGGGGGATCCTACAATGAGCAGTTCTTC
J: TRBJ1-1; V: TRBV18; size: -; D: -; CDR3: CDSLDGGTEAFF; DNA: TGTGACAGCCTTGACGGGGGCACTGAAGCTTTCTTT
J: TRBJ2-7; V: TRBV6-2/TRBV6-3; size: many; D: -; CDR3: CASSWRPNEQYF; DNA: TGTGCCAGCAGTTGGAGACCGAACGAGCAGTACTTC
J: TRBJ1-5; V: TRBV12-3/TRBV12-4; size: many; D: -; CDR3: CASSPTAVNQPQHF; DNA: TGTGCCAGCAGCCCTACAGCGGTCAATCAGCCCCAGCATTTT
J: TRBJ2-1; V: TRBV24-1; size: many; D: TRBD1; CDR3: CATRGQYNEQFF; DNA: TGTGCCACCAGGGGACAGTACAATGAGCAGTTCTTC
J: TRBJ1-2; V: TRBV12-3/TRBV12-4; size: many; D: -; CDR3: CASSPGAQLSYTF; DNA: TGTGCCAGCAGCCCCGGGGCTCAACTGAGCTACACCTTC
J: TRBJ2-5; V: TRBV29-1; size: many; D: -; CDR3: CSVEWQPLETQYF; DNA: TGCAGCGTTGAGTGGCAGCCCCTAGAGACCCAGTACTTC
J: TRBJ2-7; V: TRBV9; size: many; D: -; CDR3: CASSVDRLTYEQYF; DNA: TGTGCCAGCAGCGTAGACAGGCTCACCTACGAGCAGTACTTC
J: TRBJ2-7; V: TRBV20-1; size: many; D: -; CDR3: CSAGSGTPGYEQYF; DNA: TGCAGTGCTGGCTCAGGGACCCCCGGCTACGAGCAGTACTTC
J: TRBJ2-7; V: TRBV20-1; size: many; D: -; CDR3: CSARDHEALSYEQYF; DNA: TGCAGTGCTAGAGATCACGAGGCCCTCTCCTACGAGCAGTACTTC
J: TRBJ1-1; V: TRBV13; size: many; D: -; CDR3: CASSLSVNTEAFF; DNA: TGTGCCAGCAGCCTTAGTGTGAACACTGAAGCTTTCTTT
J: TRBJ2-1; V: TRBV20-1; size: many; D: TRBD2; CDR3: CSARPSTSGAYNEQFF; DNA: TGCAGTGCTAGACCCTCCACTAGCGGAGCTTACAATGAGCAGTTCTTC
J: TRBJ1-5; V: TRBV6-5; size: many; D: -; CDR3: CASSRHGDNQPQHF; DNA: TGTGCCAGCAGTCGACACGGAGACAATCAGCCCCAGCATTTT
J: TRBJ2-3; V: TRBV5-4; size: many; D: -; CDR3: CASRRIGSHDTQYF; DNA: TGTGCCAGCCGCAGGATTGGGTCTCACGATACGCAGTATTTT
J: TRBJ2-1; V: TRBV7-9; size: many; D: -; CDR3: CASSRLPREQFF; DNA: TGTGCCAGCAGCCGACTGCCGAGGGAGCAGTTCTTC
J: TRBJ2-7; V: TRBV29-1; size: many; D: TRBD1; CDR3: CSVIGTGGSEQYF; DNA: TGCAGCGTTATTGGGACAGGGGGATCCGAGCAGTACTTC
J: TRBJ1-1; V: TRBV20-1; size: many; D: -; CDR3: CSARDYTGNTEAFF; DNA: TGCAGTGCTAGAGATTACACTGGGAACACTGAAGCTTTCTTT
J: TRBJ2-4; V: TRBV20-1; size: many; D: -; CDR3: CSARVRHAEGLAWAKNIQYF; DNA: TGCAGTGCTAGAGTCCGCCATGCGGAGGGCCTTGCCTGGGCCAAAAACATTCAGTACTTC
J: TRBJ2-1; V: TRBV6-2/TRBV6-3; size: many; D: -; CDR3: CASSLLRREQFF; DNA: TGTGCCAGCAGTCTGCTAAGGAGAGAGCAGTTCTTC
J: TRBJ1-2; V: TRBV7-2; size: many; D: -; CDR3: CASSFQRDTNGYTF; DNA: TGTGCCAGCAGCTTCCAACGGGATACAAATGGCTACACCTTC
J: TRBJ2-3; V: TRBV20-1; size: -; D: TRBD2; CDR3: CSASNLAGARTDTQYF; DNA: TGCAGTGCTTCTAATCTAGCGGGAGCTCGCACAGATACGCAGTATTTT
J: TRBJ2-5; V: TRBV20-1; size: many; D: -; CDR3: CSARSTRGETQYF; DNA: TGCAGTGCTAGATCTACCCGGGGAGAGACCCAGTACTTC
J: TRBJ1-1; V: TRBV27; size: many; D: -; CDR3: CASSFSVRERAFF; DNA: TGTGCCAGCAGTTTTTCGGTCCGAGAGCGAGCTTTCTTT
J: TRBJ1-1; V: TRBV10-3; size: -; D: -; CDR3: CAISLDRGTEAFF; DNA: TGTGCCATCAGCTTGGACCGGGGTACTGAAGCTTTCTTT
J: TRBJ2-5; V: TRBV7-2; size: many; D: TRBD1; CDR3: CASSQDRGDGETQYF; DNA: TGTGCCAGCAGTCAGGACAGGGGGGACGGAGAGACCCAGTACTTC
J: TRBJ2-2; V: TRBV27; size: many; D: TRBD2; CDR3: CASSLYAGVGELFF; DNA: TGTGCCAGCAGTTTATATGCGGGAGTGGGGGAGCTGTTTTTT
J: TRBJ2-5; V: TRBV12-3/TRBV12-4; size: many; D: -; CDR3: CASRPDPSETQYF; DNA: TGTGCCAGCAGACCGGACCCGTCGGAGACCCAGTACTTC
J: TRBJ2-5; V: TRBV7-9; size: many; D: -; CDR3: CASSFGAQETQYF; DNA: TGTGCCAGCAGCTTCGGCGCTCAAGAGACCCAGTACTTC
J: TRBJ2-7; V: TRBV7-2; size: many; D: -; CDR3: CASSLDSTYEQYF; DNA: TGTGCCAGCAGCTTAGACAGCACCTACGAGCAGTACTTC
J: TRBJ1-2; V: TRBV6-5; size: many; D: -; CDR3: CASSGNGGYTF; DNA: TGTGCCAGCAGTGGCAATGGTGGCTACACCTTC
J: TRBJ2-1; V: TRBV20-1; size: many; D: TRBD1; CDR3: CSATAPGQGAHEQFF; DNA: TGCAGTGCTACGGCGCCGGGACAGGGGGCACATGAGCAGTTCTTC
J: TRBJ2-5; V: TRBV20-1; size: many; D: TRBD2; CDR3: CSALLAGGVQTQYF; DNA: TGCAGTGCCCTTCTAGCGGGAGGGGTCCAGACCCAGTACTTC
J: TRBJ2-4; V: TRBV7-8; size: -; D: TRBD2; CDR3: CASSISAGGTFTKNIQYF; DNA: TGTGCCAGCAGCATTTCAGCGGGAGGAACTTTCACCAAAAACATTCAGTACTTC
J: TRBJ1-2; V: TRBV7-2; size: many; D: TRBD1; CDR3: CASSKTGGPGYTF; DNA: TGTGCCAGCAGCAAGACAGGGGGCCCTGGCTACACCTTC
J: TRBJ2-7; V: TRBV25-1; size: many; D: -; CDR3: CASSLNIYEQYF; DNA: TGTGCCAGCAGTTTGAATATCTACGAGCAGTACTTC
J: TRBJ2-7; V: TRBV5-1; size: many; D: TRBD1; CDR3: CASSEQGVMYEQYF; DNA: TGCGCCAGCAGCGAGCAGGGGGTGATGTACGAGCAGTACTTC
J: TRBJ1-1; V: TRBV7-8; size: many; D: -; CDR3: CASSDRSGLDRKEAFF; DNA: TGTGCCAGCAGCGACCGGTCGGGTTTAGACAGGAAAGAAGCTTTCTTT
J: TRBJ2-5; V: TRBV9; size: many; D: -; CDR3: CASSDGPVRETQYF; DNA: TGTGCCAGCAGCGACGGGCCTGTCCGGGAGACCCAGTACTTC